The 30 T cell receptor beta chains given below trace back to one sample, sequenced in a study of cytomegalovirus exposure and HLA in healthy donors. In the PCR, 60 Vbeta and 13 Jbeta primers were used. Some clones are missing from TCRdb's copy, which holds only in-frame ones; the method was immunoSEQ multiplex PCR. In the table there are some 150,000 clones, around four fifths of which are singletons. Sequencing was done on a sample of PBMCs. The receptors were sampled from a woman between 45 and 60 years old in good health and CMV-seronegative.

The V gene is TRBV4-3, the J gene TRBJ2-1; D is unresolved. From germline, CDR1 is LGHNA and CDR2 YSLEER. The CDR3 sequence is 15 residues long. Between the trimmed V and J ends, which lost 0 bases and 0 bases, there was a span of 6 bases. For the CDR3, the DNA is TGCGCCAGCAGCCAAGATGCGGACTCCTACAATGAGCAGTTCTTC. It codes for CASSQDADSYNEQFF.

This chain links TRBV7-2 with TRBJ2-7; TRBD1 is a possible D gene (6 bases). The germline gives CDR1 SGHTA, CDR2 FQGNSA. This CDR3 contains 12 residues. Trimming took 2 bases from V and 6 from J, leaving 8 bases between them. Here the CDR3 DNA reads TGTGCCAGCAGCTTACAGGGGATCGAGCAGTACTTC. Its protein product is CASSLQGIEQYF.

The V call is TRBV4-1, the J call TRBJ1-5, with D hard to call. Germline V CDR1 and CDR2: MGHRA, YSYEKL. CDR3 length equals 15 residues. V shed 0 bases and J shed 3 bases, with 9 bases lying between them. The CDR3 here is CASSQDPDYNQPQHF. CDR3 DNA: TGCGCCAGCAGCCAAGATCCCGACTACAATCAGCCCCAGCATTTT.

The chain joins TRBV6-5 to TRBJ2-5, with 7 bases matching TRBD2. Germline V gene data show CDR1 as MNHEY and CDR2 as SVGAGI. The CDR3 runs to 15 residues. Unmatched junction bases numbered 11, after V lost 6 bases and J lost 4 bases. The CDR3: CASSYTAGRAETQYF. CDR3 DNA: TGTGCCAGCAGCTATACAGCGGGAAGGGCAGAGACCCAGTACTTC.

The chain couples TRBV15 to TRBJ2-7; 7 bases map to TRBD2. CDR3 length: 16 amino acids. Trimming at V came to 1 base and at J to 0 bases, leaving 6 bases not matched to a gene. Germline V gene sequence: CDR1 LNHNV, CDR2 YYDKDF (reference sequence). This CDR3 is CATSRGSSGYSYEQYF. CDR3 in DNA: TGTGCCACCAGCAGAGGGTCTAGCGGCTACTCCTACGAGCAGTACTTC.

V gene TRBV5-4 combines with J gene TRBJ1-2; 7 positions match TRBD1. CDR1 and CDR2 (germline): SGHNT, YYREEE (reference sequence). J lost 1 base, V lost 4 bases, and 13 bases had no gene match. This CDR3 contains 17 residues. CDR3 nucleotide sequence: TGTGCCAGCAGCCCACCGCCGGGACAGTATTATAACTATGGCTACACCTTC. Protein: CASSPPPGQYYNYGYTF.

The V call is TRBV19, the J call TRBJ1-2, with 12 positions matching TRBD1. Germline V gene lookup returns CDR1 LNHDA and CDR2 SQIVND (reference sequence). J gave up 4 bases and V 6 bases, and 9 bases lay outside the gene matches. The CDR3 is 16 residues long. The CDR3 bases are TGTGCCAGTAGAAGAGTGGGACAGGGGGCGCGCTATGGCTACACCTTC. Amino acid sequence: CASRRVGQGARYGYTF.

The chain couples TRBV6-5 to TRBJ1-1; D is unresolved. This CDR3 has 13 residues. The V end was cut by 4 bases, the J end by 5 bases, with 11 bases between. Germline V gives CDR1 MNHEY, CDR2 SVGAGI. The CDR3 loop reads CASSLIRGTEAFF. Written as DNA, the CDR3 is TGTGCCAGCAGTTTGATCCGAGGGACTGAAGCTTTCTTT.

J is TRBJ1-6 and V is TRBV7-9, with D possibly matching TRBD1 (5 bases). The CDR3 is made up of 15 amino acids. The germline V and J ends were trimmed by 2 bases and 8 bases, with 13 bases remaining between them. Germline-derived CDR1 and CDR2 are SEHNR and FQNEAQ (reference sequence). The CDR3 reads CASSLWQGFDSPLHF. The CDR3 DNA reads TGTGCCAGCAGCTTATGGCAGGGATTCGATTCACCCCTCCACTTT.

The chain recombines TRBV5-4 with TRBJ2-5; 7 nucleotides line up with TRBD2. J was trimmed by 4 bases and V by 4 bases; bases with no gene match: 19. Germline V lookup: CDR1 SGHNT, CDR2 YYREEE (reference sequence). The CDR3 has 18 amino acids. The CDR3 DNA is TGTGCCAGCAGCCCTCGGTTCTCGAGCGGGGAGGGTCGAGAGACCCAGTACTTC. This sequence encodes CASSPRFSSGEGRETQYF. Using reference TRBV5-4 and TRBJ2-5 for the parts outside the CDR3, the full variable domain is ETGVTQSPTHLIKTRGQQVTLRCSSQSGHNTVSWYQQALGQGPQFIFQYYREEENGRGNFPPRFSGLQFPNYSSELNVNALELDDSALYLCASSPRFSSGEGRETQYFGPGTRLLVL.

This rearrangement joins TRBV5-1 to TRBJ2-1; possible D gene TRBD1, 5 bases. V was trimmed by 0 bases and J by 7 bases, leaving 8 bases between them. Germline-derived CDR1 and CDR2 are SGHRS and YFSETQ. The CDR3 is 13 amino acids. The CDR3 loop is CASSLGQQNEQFF. CDR3 bases: TGCGCCAGCAGCTTGGGACAGCAGAATGAGCAGTTCTTC. The variable domain in full, with the rest retrieved from reference TRBV5-1 and TRBJ2-1, is KAGVTQTPRYLIKTRGQQVTLSCSPISGHRSVSWYQQTPGQGLQFLFEYFSETQRNKGNFPGRFSGRQFSNSRSEMNVSTLELGDSALYLCASSLGQQNEQFFGPGTRLTVL.

The chain combines TRBV7-9 with TRBJ2-3; TRBD2 is a possible D gene (5 bases). The CDR3 has 16 residues. CDR1 and CDR2 (germline): SEHNR, FQNEAQ (reference sequence). V lost 1 base, J lost 5 bases, and 16 bases lay in between. CDR3 nucleotide sequence: TGTGCCAGCAGCTTAGTTCTCCGCAAACGGGGAGATACGCAGTATTTT. This translates into CASSLVLRKRGDTQYF.

This chain uses TRBV9 with TRBJ2-3; 9 positions agree with TRBD2. CDR3 length: 17 residues. The germline V gene encodes CDR1 SGDLS and CDR2 YYNGEE. Losses at the gene ends were 0 bases for V and 5 bases for J; bases not matched to a gene: 10. CDR3 sequence reads: CASSVVISGSLIDTQYF. CDR3 nucleotides: TGTGCCAGCAGCGTAGTTATTAGCGGGAGTCTGATAGATACGCAGTATTTT. Combining the CDR3 with reference TRBV9 and TRBJ2-3 gives the whole variable domain DSGVTQTPKHLITATGQRVTLRCSPRSGDLSVYWYQQSLDQGLQFLIQYYNGEERAKGNILERFSAQQFPDLHSELNLSSLELGDSALYFCASSVVISGSLIDTQYFGPGTRLTVL.

V and J are TRBV19 and TRBJ1-2; 9 bases line up with TRBD1. CDR1 LNHDA and CDR2 SQIVND come from the germline V gene (reference sequence). Trimming cost V 10 bases and J 7 bases; bases outside gene matches: 13. The CDR3 is made up of 14 amino acids. The CDR3: CATCQRDRVAGYTF. The CDR3 DNA sequence: TGTGCCACCTGCCAGAGGGACAGGGTGGCTGGCTACACCTTC.

V gene TRBV5-6 combines with J gene TRBJ1-5; D possibly corresponds to TRBD1 (5 bases). The CDR3 is 14 residues long. Germline V gives CDR1 SGHDT, CDR2 YYEEEE. Trimming left V 4 bases short and J 4 bases short, with 12 bases between. The DNA of the CDR3 is TGTGCCAGCAGCAACGGACGGACAAATCAGCCCCAGCATTTT. Encoded protein: CASSNGRTNQPQHF.

Notes on this clone: Other DNA variants within this sample encode the same CDR3. The rearrangement joins TRBV28 to TRBJ1-1; D call uncertain. The germline CDR1 and CDR2 sequences are MDHEN and SYDVKM. The V end lost 3 bases, the J end lost 2 bases, and 7 bases lay between the germline ends. The CDR3 covers 13 residues. The CDR3 reads CASSFRGNTEAFF. CDR3 DNA sequence: TGTGCCAGCAGTTTTCGGGGAAACACTGAAGCTTTCTTT.

This clone was recorded only once. The chain links TRBV30 to TRBJ2-1; 9 bases agree with TRBD2. The length of the CDR3 is 12 residues. Per the germline V gene, CDR1 is GTSNPN and CDR2 is SVGIG (reference sequence). CDR3 bases: TGTGCGGTGGCGGGAGGGCCAGGGGAGCAGTTCTTC. It specifies CAVAGGPGEQFF.

The J gene is TRBJ2-2, the V gene TRBV14, with unresolved D. Deletions cut 2 bases from V and 0 bases from J, with 7 bases between. The CDR3 length is 15 residues. CDR1 is SGHDN and CDR2 is FVKESK in the germline V gene. This CDR3 is CASSQNPANTGELFF. The CDR3, as DNA: TGTGCCAGCAGCCAAAATCCAGCGAACACCGGGGAGCTGTTTTTT.

This chain connects TRBV6-1 to TRBJ2-1, with D perhaps matching TRBD2 (6 bases). This CDR3 has 14 amino acids. The germline CDR1 and CDR2 sequences are MNHNS and SASEGT. The CDR3: CGVGAGSSYNEQFF. In DNA form, the CDR3 reads TGTGGGGTTGGGGCGGGAAGCTCCTACAATGAGCAGTTCTTC.

This sequence joins TRBV30 and TRBJ2-2, with 7 bases identical to TRBD2. The V and J ends lost 4 bases and 2 bases, in that order; junction bases with no gene match: 4. The CDR3 has 14 residues. CDR1 and CDR2 from the germline V gene are GTSNPN and SVGIG (reference sequence). The CDR3, as DNA: TGTGCCTGGATCGCGGGAGTCAACACCGGGGAGCTGTTTTTT. Its translation: CAWIAGVNTGELFF.

In DNA form, the CDR3 reads TGTGCCAGTAGTAAAGGGGACACCCAAAATCAGCCCCAGCATTTT. Its protein product is CASSKGDTQNQPQHF. This chain links TRBV19 with TRBJ1-5, with D tentatively TRBD1 (6 bases). From germline, CDR1 is LNHDA and CDR2 SQIVND (reference sequence). Trimming took off 4 bases at V and 4 bases at J, with 14 bases between the two ends. The CDR3 totals 15 residues.

The chain has TRBV7-9 and TRBJ2-5, with D possibly TRBD2 on 6 matching bases. This CDR3 comprises 13 residues. Trimming shortened V by 1 base and J by 5 bases, and 8 bases separated the two germline ends. Germline CDR1 SEHNR, CDR2 FQNEAQ (reference sequence). Written as DNA, the CDR3 is TGTGCCAGCAGCTTAGTCGGGACTGAGACCCAGTACTTC. Protein product: CASSLVGTETQYF.

The J gene is TRBJ1-1, the V gene TRBV18, with 10 bases fitting TRBD1. This CDR3 is built from 18 residues. The V gene end was trimmed by 4 bases and the J gene end by 0 bases; junction bases not matched to a gene: 11. Germline V gives CDR1 KGHSH, CDR2 LQKENI. The CDR3 here is CASSLLLGQGILNTEAFF. The CDR3 nucleotides are TGTGCCAGCTCACTACTACTGGGACAGGGGATTTTGAACACTGAAGCTTTCTTT.

This clone was observed a few times. The chain couples TRBV5-6 to TRBJ1-4; possibly TRBD1 for D (5 bases). Germline V lookup: CDR1 SGHDT, CDR2 YYEEEE. The CDR3 loop spans 15 amino acids. V gave up 5 bases and J gave up 0 bases, with 11 bases separating them. The CDR3, as DNA: TGTGCCAGCAGATTAACAGGCGCAACTAATGAAAAACTGTTTTTT. This codes for CASRLTGATNEKLFF.

The chain recombines TRBV6-6 with TRBJ1-1; perhaps TRBD1 as D (6 bases). Trimming pared 5 bases from V and 0 bases from J, leaving 10 bases between. Germline loops: CDR1 MNHNY, CDR2 SVGAGI (reference sequence). CDR3 length: 14 amino acids. CDR3 in DNA: TGTGCCAGCAGTGAGAGGACAGTGAACACTGAAGCTTTCTTT. Its translation is CASSERTVNTEAFF.

The chain carries TRBV6-4 and TRBJ2-1; 8 nucleotides line up with TRBD2. Trimming cost V 4 bases and J 5 bases; bases outside gene matches: 19. There are 19 residues in the CDR3. Per the germline V gene, CDR1 is MRHNA and CDR2 is SNTAGT. The CDR3 spells CASSATPAPRLAPNNEQFF. The CDR3 DNA follows: TGTGCCAGCAGTGCGACCCCAGCCCCCAGACTAGCGCCCAACAATGAGCAGTTCTTC.

The count of this clone is one. The V gene is TRBV28, the J gene TRBJ1-1, with TRBD1 matching 10 bases. The trim removed 4 bases at V and 3 bases at J, leaving 14 bases unmatched. This CDR3 comprises 18 residues. Germline loops: CDR1 MDHEN, CDR2 SYDVKM. The CDR3, as DNA: TGTGCCAGCAGTTCCTCACCCGGGACAGGGGATCCGGACACTGAAGCTTTCTTT. It translates to CASSSSPGTGDPDTEAFF. Full variable domain (missing parts from reference TRBV28 and TRBJ1-1): DVKVTQSSRYLVKRTGEKVFLECVQDMDHENMFWYRQDPGLGLRLIYFSYDVKMKEKGDIPEGYSVSREKKERFSLILESASTNQTSMYLCASSSSPGTGDPDTEAFFGQGTRLTVV.

The rearrangement links TRBV28 to TRBJ2-7, with 10 bases aligning to TRBD2. CDR1 is MDHEN and CDR2 is SYDVKM in the germline V gene. There are 13 residues in the CDR3. J gave up 3 bases and V 7 bases, and 3 bases lay outside the gene matches. The CDR3 DNA reads as TGTGCCAGCAAGCGGGGGGGCTTCTACGAGCAGTACTTC. Protein sequence: CASKRGGFYEQYF.

The CDR3 nucleotides read TGTGCCAGCAGTCTTACAGGGGTGATTCGTTCCTATGGCTACACCTTC. It encodes CASSLTGVIRSYGYTF. V gene TRBV28 combines with J gene TRBJ1-2, with TRBD1 matching over 7 bases. CDR3 length: 16 residues. Germline V gene sequence: CDR1 MDHEN, CDR2 SYDVKM. J gave up 4 bases and V 5 bases, and 13 bases lay outside the gene matches.

The CDR3 loop is CASSPITGGVGELFF. DNA for the CDR3: TGTGCCAGCAGCCCCATTACAGGAGGGGTCGGGGAGCTGTTTTTT. V gene TRBV9 combines with J gene TRBJ2-2; tentative D call: TRBD2 (6 bases). Trimming removed 4 bases at V and 7 bases at J, with 17 bases between. Per the germline V gene, CDR1 is SGDLS and CDR2 is YYNGEE. The CDR3 extends over 15 amino acids.